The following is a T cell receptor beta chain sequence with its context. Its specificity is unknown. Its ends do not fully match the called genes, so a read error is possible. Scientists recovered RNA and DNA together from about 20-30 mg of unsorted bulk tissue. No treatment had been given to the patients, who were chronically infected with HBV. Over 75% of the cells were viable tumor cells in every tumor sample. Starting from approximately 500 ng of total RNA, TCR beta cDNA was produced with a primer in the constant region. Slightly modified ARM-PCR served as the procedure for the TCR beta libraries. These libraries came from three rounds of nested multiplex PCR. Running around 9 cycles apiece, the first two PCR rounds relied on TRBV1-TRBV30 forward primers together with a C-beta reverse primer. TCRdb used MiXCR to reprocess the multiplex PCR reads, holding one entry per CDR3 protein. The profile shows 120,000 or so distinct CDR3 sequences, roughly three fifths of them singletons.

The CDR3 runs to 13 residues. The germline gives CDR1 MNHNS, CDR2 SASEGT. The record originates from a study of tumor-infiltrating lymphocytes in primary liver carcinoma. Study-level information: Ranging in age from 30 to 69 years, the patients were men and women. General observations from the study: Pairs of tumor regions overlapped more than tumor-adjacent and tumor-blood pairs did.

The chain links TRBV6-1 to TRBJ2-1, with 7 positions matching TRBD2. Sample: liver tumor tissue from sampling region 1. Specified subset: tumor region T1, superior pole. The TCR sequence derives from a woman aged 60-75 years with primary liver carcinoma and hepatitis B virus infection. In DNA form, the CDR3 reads TGTGCCAGCAGCGGGACTATCAACAATGATCAGTTCTTC. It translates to CASSGTINNDQFF.